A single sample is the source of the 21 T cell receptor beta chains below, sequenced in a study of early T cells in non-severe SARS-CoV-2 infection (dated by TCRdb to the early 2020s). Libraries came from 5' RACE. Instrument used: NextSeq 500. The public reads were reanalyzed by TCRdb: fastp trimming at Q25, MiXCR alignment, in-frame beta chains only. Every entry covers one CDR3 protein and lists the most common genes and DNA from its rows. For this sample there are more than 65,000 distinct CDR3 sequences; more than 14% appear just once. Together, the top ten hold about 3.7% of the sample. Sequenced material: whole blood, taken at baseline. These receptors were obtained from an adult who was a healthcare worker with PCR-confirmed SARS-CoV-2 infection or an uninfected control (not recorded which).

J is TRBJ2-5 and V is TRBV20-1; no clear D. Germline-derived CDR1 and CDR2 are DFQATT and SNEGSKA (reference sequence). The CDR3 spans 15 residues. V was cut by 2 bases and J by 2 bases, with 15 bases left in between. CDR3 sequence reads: CSARKSRTPQETQYF. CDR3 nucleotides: TGCAGTGCTAGAAAAAGCAGGACGCCTCAAGAGACCCAGTACTTC.

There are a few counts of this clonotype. CDR3 sequence (DNA): TGCGCCAGCAGTGAGCGGTTGAGGGGCAGAAACTATGGCTACACCTTC. It encodes CASSERLRGRNYGYTF. This rearrangement joins TRBV4-1 to TRBJ1-2, with D possibly matching TRBD1 (5 bases). The germline V gene has CDR1 MGHRA and CDR2 YSYEKL. This CDR3 is built from 16 residues. The germline V and J ends were trimmed by 6 bases and 2 bases, with 19 bases remaining between them.

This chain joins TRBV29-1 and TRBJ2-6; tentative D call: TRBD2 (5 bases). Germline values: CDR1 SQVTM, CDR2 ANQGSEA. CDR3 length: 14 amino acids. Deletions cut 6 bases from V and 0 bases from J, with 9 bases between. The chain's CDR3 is CSVTEGSGANVLTF. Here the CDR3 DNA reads TGCAGCGTAACCGAGGGCTCTGGGGCCAACGTCCTGACTTTC.

CDR3: CSARPQLNEQFF. The CDR3 DNA is TGCAGTGCCAGGCCCCAGTTGAATGAGCAGTTCTTC. V gene TRBV20-1 combines with J gene TRBJ2-1; D remains ambiguous. Germline V lookup: CDR1 DFQATT, CDR2 SNEGSKA (reference sequence). CDR3 size: 12 residues. The ends were cut back, 6 bases at V and 7 bases at J, with 13 bases in the middle.

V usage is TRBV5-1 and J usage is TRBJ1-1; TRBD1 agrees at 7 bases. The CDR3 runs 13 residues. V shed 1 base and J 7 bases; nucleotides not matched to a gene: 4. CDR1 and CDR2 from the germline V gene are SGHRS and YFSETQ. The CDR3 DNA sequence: TGCGCCAGCAGCTTGACCCGACAGGGTGAAGCTTTCTTT. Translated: CASSLTRQGEAFF.

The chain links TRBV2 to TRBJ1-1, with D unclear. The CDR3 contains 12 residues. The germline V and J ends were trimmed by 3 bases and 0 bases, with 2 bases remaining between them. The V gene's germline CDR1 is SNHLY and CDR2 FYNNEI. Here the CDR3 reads CASSEMNTEAFF. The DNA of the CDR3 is TGTGCCAGCAGTGAGATGAACACTGAAGCTTTCTTT.

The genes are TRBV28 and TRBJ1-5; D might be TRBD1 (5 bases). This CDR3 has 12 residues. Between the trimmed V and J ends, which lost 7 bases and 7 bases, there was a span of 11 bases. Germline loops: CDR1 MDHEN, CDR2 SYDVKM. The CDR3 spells CASMGGEQPQHF. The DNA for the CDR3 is TGTGCCAGCATGGGGGGAGAACAGCCCCAGCATTTT.

The CDR3 is CAWNWGPGNTIYF. The CDR3 DNA sequence: TGTGCCTGGAATTGGGGGCCTGGAAACACCATATATTTT. This sequence joins TRBV30 and TRBJ1-3; a possible D gene is TRBD1 (6 bases). The CDR3 length is 13 residues. Trimming removed 4 bases at V and 2 bases at J, with 9 bases between. In germline, CDR1 is GTSNPN, CDR2 SVGIG (reference sequence).

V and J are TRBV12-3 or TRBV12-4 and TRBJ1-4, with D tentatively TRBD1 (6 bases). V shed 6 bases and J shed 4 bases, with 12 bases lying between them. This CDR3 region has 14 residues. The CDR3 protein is CASSRGQYNEKLFF. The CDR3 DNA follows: TGTGCCAGCAGCCGCGGACAGTATAATGAAAAACTGTTTTTT.

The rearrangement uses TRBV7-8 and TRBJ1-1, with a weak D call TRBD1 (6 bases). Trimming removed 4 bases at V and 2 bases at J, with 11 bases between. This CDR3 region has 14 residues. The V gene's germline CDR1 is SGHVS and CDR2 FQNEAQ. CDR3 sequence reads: CASSSTGFNTEAFF. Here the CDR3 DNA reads TGTGCCAGCAGCTCGACAGGTTTTAACACTGAAGCTTTCTTT.

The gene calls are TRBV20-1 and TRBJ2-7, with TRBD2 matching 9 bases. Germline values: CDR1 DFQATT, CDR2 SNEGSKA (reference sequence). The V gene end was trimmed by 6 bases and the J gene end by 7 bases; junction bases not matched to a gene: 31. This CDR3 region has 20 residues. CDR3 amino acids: CSARRSAGGRGASARWEQYF. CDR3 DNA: TGCAGTGCCCGGCGGAGTGCGGGCGGGAGGGGAGCCTCGGCCCGCTGGGAGCAGTACTTC.

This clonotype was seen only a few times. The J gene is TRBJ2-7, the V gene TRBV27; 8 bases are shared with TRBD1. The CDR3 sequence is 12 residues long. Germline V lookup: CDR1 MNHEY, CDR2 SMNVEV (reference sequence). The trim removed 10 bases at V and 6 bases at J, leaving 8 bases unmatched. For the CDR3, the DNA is TGTGCCACCCGGACAGGGCTTATCGAGCAGTACTTC. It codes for CATRTGLIEQYF.

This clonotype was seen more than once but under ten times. CDR3: CASSVDRGETQYF. The CDR3 DNA reads as TGTGCCAGCAGCGTAGATCGGGGAGAGACCCAGTACTTC. The rearrangement joins TRBV9 to TRBJ2-5; a possible D gene is TRBD2 (5 bases). Trimming pared 0 bases from V and 4 bases from J, leaving 7 bases between. The CDR3 sequence is 13 residues long. Germline V gives CDR1 SGDLS, CDR2 YYNGEE. The entire variable domain, with the rest obtained from reference TRBV9 and TRBJ2-5, is as follows: DSGVTQTPKHLITATGQRVTLRCSPRSGDLSVYWYQQSLDQGLQFLIQYYNGEERAKGNILERFSAQQFPDLHSELNLSSLELGDSALYFCASSVDRGETQYFGPGTRLLVL.

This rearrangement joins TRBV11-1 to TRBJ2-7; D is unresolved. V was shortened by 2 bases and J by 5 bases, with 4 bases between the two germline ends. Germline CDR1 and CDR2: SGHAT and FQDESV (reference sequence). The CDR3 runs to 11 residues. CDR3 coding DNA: TGTGCCAGCAGCTTAAGGAACGAGCAGTACTTC. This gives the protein CASSLRNEQYF.

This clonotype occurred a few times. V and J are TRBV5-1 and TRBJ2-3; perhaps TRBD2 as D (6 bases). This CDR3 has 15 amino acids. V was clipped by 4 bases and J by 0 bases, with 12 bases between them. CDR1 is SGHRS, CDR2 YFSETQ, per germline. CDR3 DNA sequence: TGCGCCAGCAGCCTAGGTAGCGGAAGCACAGATACGCAGTATTTT. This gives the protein CASSLGSGSTDTQYF.

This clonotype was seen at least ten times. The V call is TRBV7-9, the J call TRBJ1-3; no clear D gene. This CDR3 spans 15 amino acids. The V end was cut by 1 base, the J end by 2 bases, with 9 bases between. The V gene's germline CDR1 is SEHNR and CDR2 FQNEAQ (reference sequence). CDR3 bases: TGTGCCAGCAGCTTAGAGTCCTTCCCTGGAAACACCATATATTTT. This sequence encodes CASSLESFPGNTIYF. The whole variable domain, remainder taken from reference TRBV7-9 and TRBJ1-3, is DTGVSQNPRHKITKRGQNVTFRCDPISEHNRLYWYRQTLGQGPEFLTYFQNEAQLEKSRLLSDRFSAERPKGSFSTLEIQRTEQGDSAMYLCASSLESFPGNTIYFGEGSWLTVV.

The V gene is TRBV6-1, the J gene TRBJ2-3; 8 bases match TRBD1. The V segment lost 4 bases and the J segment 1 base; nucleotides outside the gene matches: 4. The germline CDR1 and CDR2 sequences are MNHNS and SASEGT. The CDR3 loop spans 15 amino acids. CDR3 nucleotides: TGTGCCAGCAGTGGCCGGACAGGGCGCACAGATACGCAGTATTTT. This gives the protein CASSGRTGRTDTQYF.

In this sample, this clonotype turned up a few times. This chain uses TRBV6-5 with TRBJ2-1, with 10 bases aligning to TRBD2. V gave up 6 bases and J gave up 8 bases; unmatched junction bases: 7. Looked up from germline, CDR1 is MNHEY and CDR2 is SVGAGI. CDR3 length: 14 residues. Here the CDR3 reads CASRASGSFDEQFF. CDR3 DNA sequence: TGTGCCAGCAGGGCTAGCGGGAGTTTTGATGAGCAGTTCTTC.

The CDR3 is CASSRQGASGNEQFF. The CDR3 bases are TGTGCCAGCAGTAGACAGGGGGCATCTGGGAATGAGCAGTTCTTC. The chain carries TRBV27 and TRBJ2-1; TRBD1 aligns across 10 bases. This CDR3 region has 15 residues. The V segment lost 5 bases and the J segment 7 bases; nucleotides outside the gene matches: 8. The germline CDR1 and CDR2 sequences are MNHEY and SMNVEV (reference sequence).

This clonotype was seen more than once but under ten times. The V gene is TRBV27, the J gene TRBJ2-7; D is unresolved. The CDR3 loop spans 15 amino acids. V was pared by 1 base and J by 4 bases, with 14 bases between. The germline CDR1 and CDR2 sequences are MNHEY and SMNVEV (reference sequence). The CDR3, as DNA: TGTGCCAGCAGTTTATGGGTCCAGGCCCCTTACGAGCAGTACTTC. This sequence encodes CASSLWVQAPYEQYF.

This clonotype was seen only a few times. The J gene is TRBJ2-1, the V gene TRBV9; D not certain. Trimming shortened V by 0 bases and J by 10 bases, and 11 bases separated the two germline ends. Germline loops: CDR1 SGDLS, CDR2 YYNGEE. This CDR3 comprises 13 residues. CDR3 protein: CASSVGDTLEQFF. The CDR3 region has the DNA TGTGCCAGCAGCGTAGGTGACACGCTGGAGCAGTTCTTC.